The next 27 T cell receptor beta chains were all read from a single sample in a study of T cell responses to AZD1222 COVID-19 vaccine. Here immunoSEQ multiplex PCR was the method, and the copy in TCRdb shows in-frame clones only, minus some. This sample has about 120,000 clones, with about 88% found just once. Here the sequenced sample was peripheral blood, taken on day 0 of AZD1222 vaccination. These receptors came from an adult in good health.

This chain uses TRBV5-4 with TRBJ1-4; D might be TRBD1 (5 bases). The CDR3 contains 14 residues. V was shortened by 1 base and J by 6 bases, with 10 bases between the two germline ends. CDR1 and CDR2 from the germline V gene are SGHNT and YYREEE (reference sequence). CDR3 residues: CASSLTGGYEKLFF. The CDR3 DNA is TGTGCCAGCAGCTTGACGGGGGGGTATGAAAAACTGTTTTTT. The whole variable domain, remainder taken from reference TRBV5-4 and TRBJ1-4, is ETGVTQSPTHLIKTRGQQVTLRCSSQSGHNTVSWYQQALGQGPQFIFQYYREEENGRGNFPPRFSGLQFPNYSSELNVNALELDDSALYLCASSLTGGYEKLFFGSGTQLSVL.

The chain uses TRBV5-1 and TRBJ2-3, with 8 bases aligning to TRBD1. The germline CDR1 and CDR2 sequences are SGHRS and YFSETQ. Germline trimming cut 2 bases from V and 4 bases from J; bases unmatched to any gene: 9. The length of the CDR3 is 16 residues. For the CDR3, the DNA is TGCGCCAGCAGCTTCCTCCAGGGGGCGAGGTCAGATACGCAGTATTTT. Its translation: CASSFLQGARSDTQYF.

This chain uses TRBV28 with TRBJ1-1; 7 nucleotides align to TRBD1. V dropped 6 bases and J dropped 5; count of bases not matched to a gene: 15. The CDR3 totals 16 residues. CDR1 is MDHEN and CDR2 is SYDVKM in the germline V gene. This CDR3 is CASSFPGQPEGTEAFF. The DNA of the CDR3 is TGTGCCAGCAGCTTTCCGGGACAGCCTGAGGGTACTGAAGCTTTCTTT.

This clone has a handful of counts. The CDR3 nucleotides read TGTGCCATTGCCGGGGCTAACTATGGCTACACCTTC. Translating gives CAIAGANYGYTF. The rearrangement links TRBV10-3 to TRBJ1-2; D ambiguous. V was cut by 9 bases and J by 0 bases, with 8 bases left in between. Germline V gives CDR1 ENHRY, CDR2 SYGVKD. CDR3 length: 12 amino acids.

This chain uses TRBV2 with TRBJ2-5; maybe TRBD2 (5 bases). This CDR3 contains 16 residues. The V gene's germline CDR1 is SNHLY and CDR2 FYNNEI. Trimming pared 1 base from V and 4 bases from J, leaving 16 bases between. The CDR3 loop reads CASSEGVGIGLETQYF. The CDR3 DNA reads TGTGCCAGCAGTGAAGGGGTTGGTATAGGACTAGAGACCCAGTACTTC.

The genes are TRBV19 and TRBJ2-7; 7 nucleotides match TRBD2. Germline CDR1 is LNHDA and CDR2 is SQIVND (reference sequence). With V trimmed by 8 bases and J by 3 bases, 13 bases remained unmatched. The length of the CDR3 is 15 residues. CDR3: CASSLRGSGNYEQYF. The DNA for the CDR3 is TGTGCCAGTTCTCTACGGGGGAGCGGGAACTACGAGCAGTACTTC.

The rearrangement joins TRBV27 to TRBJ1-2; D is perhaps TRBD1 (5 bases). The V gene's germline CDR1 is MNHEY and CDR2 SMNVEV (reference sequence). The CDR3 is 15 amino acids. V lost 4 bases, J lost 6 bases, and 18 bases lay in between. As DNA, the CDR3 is TGTGCCAGCAGTTCAAGGGCAGGGCCTGCCGATGGCTACACCTTC. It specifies CASSSRAGPADGYTF.

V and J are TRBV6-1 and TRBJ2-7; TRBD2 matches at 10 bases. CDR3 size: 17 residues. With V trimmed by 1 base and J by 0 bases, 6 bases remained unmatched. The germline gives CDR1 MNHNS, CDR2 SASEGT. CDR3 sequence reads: CASSEDPSGGSSYEQYF. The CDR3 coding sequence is TGTGCCAGCAGTGAAGACCCTAGCGGGGGAAGCTCCTACGAGCAGTACTTC.

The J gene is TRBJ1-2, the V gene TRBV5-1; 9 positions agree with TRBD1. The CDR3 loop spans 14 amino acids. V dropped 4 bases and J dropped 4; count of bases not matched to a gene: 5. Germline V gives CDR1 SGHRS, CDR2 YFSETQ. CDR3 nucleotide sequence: TGCGCCAGCAGCCTCGGACAGGGGACCTATGGCTACACCTTC. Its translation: CASSLGQGTYGYTF.

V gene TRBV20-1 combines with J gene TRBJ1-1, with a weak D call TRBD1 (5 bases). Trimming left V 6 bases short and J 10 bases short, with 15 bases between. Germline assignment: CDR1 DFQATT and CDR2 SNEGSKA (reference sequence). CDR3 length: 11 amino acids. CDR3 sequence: CSARREIGAFF. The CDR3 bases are TGCAGTGCGCGCAGGGAAATTGGAGCTTTCTTT.

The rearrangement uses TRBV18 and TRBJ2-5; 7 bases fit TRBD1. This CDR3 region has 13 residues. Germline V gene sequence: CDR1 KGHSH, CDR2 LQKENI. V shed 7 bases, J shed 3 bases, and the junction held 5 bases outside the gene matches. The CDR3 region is CASLTGTEETQYF. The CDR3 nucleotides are TGTGCCAGCTTAACCGGGACAGAAGAGACCCAGTACTTC. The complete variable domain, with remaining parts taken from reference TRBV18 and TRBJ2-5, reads NAGVMQNPRHLVRRRGQEARLRCSPMKGHSHVYWYRQLPEEGLKFMVYLQKENIIDESGMPKERFSAEFPKEGPSILRIQQVVRGDSAAYFCASLTGTEETQYFGPGTRLLVL.

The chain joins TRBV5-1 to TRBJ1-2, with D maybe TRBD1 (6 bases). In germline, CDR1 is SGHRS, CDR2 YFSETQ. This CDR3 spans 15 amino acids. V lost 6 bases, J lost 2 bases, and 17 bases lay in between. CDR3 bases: TGCGCCAGCAACCTTCGTCCCAGGGGAAACTATGGCTACACCTTC. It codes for CASNLRPRGNYGYTF.

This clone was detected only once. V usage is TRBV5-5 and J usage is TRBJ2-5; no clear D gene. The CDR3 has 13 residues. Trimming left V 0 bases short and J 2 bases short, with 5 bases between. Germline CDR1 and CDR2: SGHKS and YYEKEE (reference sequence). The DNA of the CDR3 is TGTGCCAGCAGCTTGGGCCAACAAGAGACCCAGTACTTC. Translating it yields CASSLGQQETQYF.

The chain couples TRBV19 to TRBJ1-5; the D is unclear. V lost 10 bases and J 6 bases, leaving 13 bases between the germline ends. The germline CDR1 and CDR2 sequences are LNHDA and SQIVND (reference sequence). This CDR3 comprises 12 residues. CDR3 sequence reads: CATKGGGQPQHF. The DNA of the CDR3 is TGTGCCACTAAGGGAGGAGGTCAGCCCCAGCATTTT.

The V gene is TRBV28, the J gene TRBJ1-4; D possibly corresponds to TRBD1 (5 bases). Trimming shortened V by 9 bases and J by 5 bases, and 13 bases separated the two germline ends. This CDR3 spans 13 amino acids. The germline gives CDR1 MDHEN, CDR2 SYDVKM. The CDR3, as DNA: TGTGCCAGTTCGGGGGGTGGGAATGAAAAACTGTTTTTT. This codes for CASSGGGNEKLFF.

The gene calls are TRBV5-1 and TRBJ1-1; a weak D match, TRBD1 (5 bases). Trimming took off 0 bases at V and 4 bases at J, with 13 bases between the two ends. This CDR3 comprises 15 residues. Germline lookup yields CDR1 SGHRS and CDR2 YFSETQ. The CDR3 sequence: CASSLEYGAVTEAFF. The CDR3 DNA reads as TGCGCCAGCAGCTTGGAGTACGGGGCTGTCACTGAAGCTTTCTTT.

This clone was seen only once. The CDR3 here is CASSEYATGAYGQYF. CDR3 nucleotides: TGTGCCAGCAGTGAATATGCGACAGGGGCCTATGGGCAGTACTTC. V usage is TRBV6-1 and J usage is TRBJ2-7, with 8 bases fitting TRBD1. The germline CDR1 and CDR2 sequences are MNHNS and SASEGT. The CDR3 length is 15 residues. Losses at the gene ends were 2 bases for V and 9 bases for J; bases not matched to a gene: 12.

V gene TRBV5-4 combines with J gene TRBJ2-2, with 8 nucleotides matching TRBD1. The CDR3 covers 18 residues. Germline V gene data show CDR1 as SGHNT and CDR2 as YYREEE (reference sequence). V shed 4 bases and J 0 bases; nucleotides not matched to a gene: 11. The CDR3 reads CASSPDRGSVANTGELFF. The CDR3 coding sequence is TGTGCCAGCAGCCCAGACAGGGGATCCGTTGCGAACACCGGGGAGCTGTTTTTT.

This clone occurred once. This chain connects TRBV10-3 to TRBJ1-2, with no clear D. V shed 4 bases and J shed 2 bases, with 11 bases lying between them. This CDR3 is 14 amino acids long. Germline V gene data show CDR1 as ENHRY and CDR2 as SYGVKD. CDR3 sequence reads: CAISVKPGNYGYTF. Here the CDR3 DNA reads TGTGCCATCAGTGTCAAACCAGGCAACTATGGCTACACCTTC.

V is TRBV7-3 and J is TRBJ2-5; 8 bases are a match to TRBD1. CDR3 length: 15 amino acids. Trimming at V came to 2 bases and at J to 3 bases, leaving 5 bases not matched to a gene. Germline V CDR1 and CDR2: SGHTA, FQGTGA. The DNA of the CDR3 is TGTGCCAGCAGCTTATCCGGACAGGGTAAAGAGACCCAGTACTTC. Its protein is CASSLSGQGKETQYF.

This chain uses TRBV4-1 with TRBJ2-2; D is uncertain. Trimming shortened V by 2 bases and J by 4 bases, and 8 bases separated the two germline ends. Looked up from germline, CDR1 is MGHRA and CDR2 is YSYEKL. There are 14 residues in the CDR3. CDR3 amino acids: CASSQKALTGELFF. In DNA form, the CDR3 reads TGCGCCAGCAGCCAAAAGGCCCTCACCGGGGAGCTGTTTTTT.

Here the CDR3 reads CASSQSKGDYGYTF. The CDR3 DNA sequence: TGTGCCAGCTCACAGTCGAAGGGGGACTATGGCTACACCTTC. J is TRBJ1-2 and V is TRBV18, with D tentatively TRBD1 (6 bases). CDR3 length: 14 residues. Germline CDR1 KGHSH, CDR2 LQKENI. V was clipped by 4 bases and J by 3 bases, with 12 bases between them.

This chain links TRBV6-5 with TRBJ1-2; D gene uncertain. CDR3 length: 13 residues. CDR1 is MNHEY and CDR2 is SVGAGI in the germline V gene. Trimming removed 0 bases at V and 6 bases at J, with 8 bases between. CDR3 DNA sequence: TGTGCCAGCAGTTACTCCCTGGCGGATGGCTACACCTTC. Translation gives CASSYSLADGYTF.

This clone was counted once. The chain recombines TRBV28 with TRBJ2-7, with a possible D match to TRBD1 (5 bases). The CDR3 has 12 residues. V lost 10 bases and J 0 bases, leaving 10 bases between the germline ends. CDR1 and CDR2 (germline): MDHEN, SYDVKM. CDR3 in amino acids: CATTASSYEQYF. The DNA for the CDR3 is TGTGCCACGACAGCTAGCTCCTACGAGCAGTACTTC.

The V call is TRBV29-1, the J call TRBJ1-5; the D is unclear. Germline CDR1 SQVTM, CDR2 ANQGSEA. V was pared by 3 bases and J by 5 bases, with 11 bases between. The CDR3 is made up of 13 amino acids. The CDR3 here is CSVETGLDQPQHF. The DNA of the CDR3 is TGCAGCGTTGAGACCGGGTTGGATCAGCCCCAGCATTTT.

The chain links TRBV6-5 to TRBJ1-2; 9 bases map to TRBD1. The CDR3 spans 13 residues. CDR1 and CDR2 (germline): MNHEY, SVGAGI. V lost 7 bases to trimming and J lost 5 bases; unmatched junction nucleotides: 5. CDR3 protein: CASTGGQGYGYTF. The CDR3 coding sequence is TGTGCCAGCACCGGGGGACAGGGATATGGCTACACCTTC.

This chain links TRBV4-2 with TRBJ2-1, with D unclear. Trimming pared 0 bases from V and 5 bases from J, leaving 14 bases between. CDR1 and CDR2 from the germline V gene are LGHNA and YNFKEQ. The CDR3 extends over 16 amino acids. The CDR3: CASSQDSSSNHNEQFF. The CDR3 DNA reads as TGTGCCAGCAGCCAAGATAGTAGTAGTAACCACAATGAGCAGTTCTTC.